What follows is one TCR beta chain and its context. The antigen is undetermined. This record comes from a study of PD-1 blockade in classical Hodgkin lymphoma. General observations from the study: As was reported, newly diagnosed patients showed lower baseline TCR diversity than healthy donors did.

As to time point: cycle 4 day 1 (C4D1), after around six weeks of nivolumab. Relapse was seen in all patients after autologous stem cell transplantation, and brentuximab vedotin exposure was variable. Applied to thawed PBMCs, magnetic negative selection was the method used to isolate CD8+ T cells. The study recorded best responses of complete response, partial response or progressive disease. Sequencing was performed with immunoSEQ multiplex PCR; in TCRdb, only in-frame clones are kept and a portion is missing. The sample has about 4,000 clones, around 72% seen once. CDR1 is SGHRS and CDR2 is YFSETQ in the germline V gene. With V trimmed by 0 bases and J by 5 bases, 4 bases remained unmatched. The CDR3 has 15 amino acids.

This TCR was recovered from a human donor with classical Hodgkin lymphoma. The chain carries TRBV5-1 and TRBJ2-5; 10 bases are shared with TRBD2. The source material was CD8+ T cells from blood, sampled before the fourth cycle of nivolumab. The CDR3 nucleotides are TGCGCCAGCAGCTTGGAGGGACTAGCGTGGGAGACCCAGTACTTC. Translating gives CASSLEGLAWETQYF.